These T cell receptor beta chains were read from a single sample in a study of blood T cell repertoires in COVID-19. Libraries were prepared by immunoSEQ multiplex PCR; TCRdb keeps only in-frame clonotypes and omits some of them. The sample contains 55,000 to 80,000 clones, over 65% of which appear only once. Material for sequencing was peripheral blood. The receptors come from a woman of 80 years or more with acute or convalescent COVID-19. The CDR3 runs from the conserved cysteine through the conserved F or W. The D gene is left open where the match is weak. Expanded clones get a size class; other rows say once, few or many, or leave the size out.

abundance	v_gene	j_gene	d_gene	CDR3nt	CDR3aa
NA	TRBV3-1/TRBV3-2	TRBJ2-5	TRBD2	TGTGCCAGCTCCCCTGTAGCGGGAGGAGGAGAGACCCAGTACTTC	CASSPVAGGGETQYF
NA	TRBV19	TRBJ1-4	NA	TGTGCCAGTACGGAGGGAGCTAATGAAAAACTGTTTTTT	CASTEGANEKLFF
NA	TRBV24-1	TRBJ1-2	TRBD1	TGTGCCACCAGCAAACAGGGGTCCTATGGCTACACCTTC	CATSKQGSYGYTF
once	TRBV5-4	TRBJ1-4	TRBD1	TGTGCCAGCAGCCAACAGGGGAGTAATGAAAAACTGTTTTTT	CASSQQGSNEKLFF
NA	TRBV5-4	TRBJ1-1	TRBD1	TGTGCCAGCAGCTTGGGGGACAGGGACACTGAAGCTTTCTTT	CASSLGDRDTEAFF
once	TRBV6-1	TRBJ1-6	TRBD1	TGTGCCAGCAGTGAAAGACAGGGGGGAGATTCACCCCTCCACTTT	CASSERQGGDSPLHF
NA	TRBV24-1	TRBJ1-2	TRBD1	TGTGCCACCAGTGACCCCGGACAGGGCGACTATGGCTACACCTTC	CATSDPGQGDYGYTF
NA	TRBV20-1	TRBJ2-1	NA	TGCAGTGCTAGTCGGGATGGCTCCTACAATGAGCAGTTCTTC	CSASRDGSYNEQFF
NA	TRBV10-3	TRBJ1-2	TRBD1	TGTGCCATCAGTGAGTCGCATAAGGGGGCATACTATGGCTACACCTTC	CAISESHKGAYYGYTF
NA	TRBV19	TRBJ2-1	TRBD2	TGTGCCAGTAGTACCCATGGGGCGGGACTAGCGGGAGGTCGGTATGAGCAGTTCTTC	CASSTHGAGLAGGRYEQFF
NA	TRBV9	TRBJ2-7	TRBD2	TGTGCCAGCAGCGTAGATGGGACTAGGATCCACGAGCAGTACTTC	CASSVDGTRIHEQYF
NA	TRBV24-1	TRBJ1-2	NA	TGTGCCACCAGTGATCTCGACGGGAACTATGGCTACACCTTC	CATSDLDGNYGYTF
NA	TRBV5-1	TRBJ1-1	TRBD1	TGCGCCAGCCGGCAGGGGGCCTCCACTGAAGCTTTCTTT	CASRQGASTEAFF
NA	TRBV11-2	TRBJ2-7	NA	TGTGCCAGCACCCAGCGTGGCTACTACGAGCAGTACTTC	CASTQRGYYEQYF
NA	TRBV6-1	TRBJ1-1	NA	TGTGCCAGCAGTGAATTCGGCAGGGCGGACACTGAAGCTTTCTTT	CASSEFGRADTEAFF
NA	TRBV4-2	TRBJ2-3	TRBD2	TGTGCCAGCAGCCAAGAGGGTAGCGGGCGCACAGATACGCAGTATTTT	CASSQEGSGRTDTQYF
NA	TRBV28	TRBJ1-6	TRBD1	TGTGCCAGCAGTTTGCTACCGGGACAGGGAGATTCACCCCTCCACTTT	CASSLLPGQGDSPLHF
NA	TRBV6-1	TRBJ2-3	NA	TGTGCCAGCAGTGATACCTTCGGGTCCTGGGCAGATACGCAGTATTTT	CASSDTFGSWADTQYF
NA	TRBV19	TRBJ1-2	TRBD1	TGTGCCAGTACGGGACAGCGCACAGCCTACTATGGCTACACCTTC	CASTGQRTAYYGYTF
NA	TRBV24-1	TRBJ2-1	NA	TGTGCCACCAGTGATTTAGGAGGTGGTAGGCAAGGATCCTACAATGAGCAGTTCTTC	CATSDLGGGRQGSYNEQFF